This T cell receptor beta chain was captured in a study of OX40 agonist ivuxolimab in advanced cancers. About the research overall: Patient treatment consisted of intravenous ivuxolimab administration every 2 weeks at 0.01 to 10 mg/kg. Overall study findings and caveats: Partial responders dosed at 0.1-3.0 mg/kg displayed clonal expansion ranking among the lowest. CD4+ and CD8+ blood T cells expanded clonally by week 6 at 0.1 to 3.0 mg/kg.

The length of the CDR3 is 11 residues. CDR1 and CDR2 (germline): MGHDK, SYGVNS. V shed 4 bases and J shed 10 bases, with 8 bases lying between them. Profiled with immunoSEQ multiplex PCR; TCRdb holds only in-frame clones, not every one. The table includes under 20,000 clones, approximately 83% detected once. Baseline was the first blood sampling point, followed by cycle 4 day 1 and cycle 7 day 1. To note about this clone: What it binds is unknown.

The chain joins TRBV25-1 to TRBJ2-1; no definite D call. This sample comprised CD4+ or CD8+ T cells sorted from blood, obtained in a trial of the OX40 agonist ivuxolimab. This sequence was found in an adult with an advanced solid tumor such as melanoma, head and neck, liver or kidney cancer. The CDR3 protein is CASSVGDEQFF. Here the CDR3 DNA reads TGTGCCAGCAGTGTCGGTGACGAGCAGTTCTTC.